Shown below are 24 T cell receptor beta chains from a single sample sequenced in a study of OX40 agonist ivuxolimab in advanced cancers. The repertoire was sequenced with immunoSEQ multiplex PCR; TCRdb's copy has only in-frame clones and lacks some. Altogether about 25,000 clones are present, 86% being singletons, with the ten largest covering less than 50%. This specimen consisted of CD4+ or CD8+ T cells sorted from blood, obtained in a trial of the OX40 agonist ivuxolimab. The receptors were gathered from an adult with an advanced solid tumor such as melanoma, head and neck, liver or kidney cancer.

This clone has a handful of counts. The same CDR3 also results from other DNA sequences found in this sample. The V call is TRBV9, the J call TRBJ2-5; D assignment may be TRBD1 or TRBD2 (6 bases each). The CDR3 loop spans 15 amino acids. V was clipped by 0 bases and J by 5 bases, with 14 bases between them. CDR1 SGDLS and CDR2 YYNGEE come from the germline V gene. CDR3 residues: CASSVDSGAGETQYF. CDR3 sequence (DNA): TGTGCCAGCAGCGTAGATTCGGGGGCGGGTGAGACCCAGTACTTC.

V is TRBV5-6 and J is TRBJ1-1; D is perhaps TRBD1 (5 bases). CDR3 length: 14 amino acids. Trimming cost V 2 bases and J 4 bases, with 12 bases left between them. CDR1 is SGHDT and CDR2 is YYEEEE in the germline V gene. The CDR3, as DNA: TGTGCCAGCAGCTTAGGGGTATCGGGCACTGAAGCTTTCTTT. Amino acid sequence: CASSLGVSGTEAFF.

This chain connects TRBV5-5 to TRBJ1-1; D is possibly TRBD1 (6 bases). CDR3 length: 13 residues. Germline CDR1 SGHKS, CDR2 YYEKEE (reference sequence). Trimming left V 3 bases short and J 7 bases short, with 13 bases between. In nucleotides, the CDR3 is TGTGCCAGCAGCTACGGGACACCGTTTGAAGCTTTCTTT. It translates to CASSYGTPFEAFF.

The chain recombines TRBV7-9 with TRBJ1-4; D is perhaps TRBD1 (6 bases). The CDR3 has 15 residues. Germline V gives CDR1 SEHNR, CDR2 FQNEAQ (reference sequence). V lost 5 bases and J 8 bases, leaving 18 bases between the germline ends. The CDR3: CASSPPNRAGEKLFF. The CDR3, as DNA: TGTGCCAGCAGCCCCCCTAACAGGGCTGGAGAAAAACTGTTTTTT.

This chain connects TRBV11-2 to TRBJ1-2; D gene ambiguous. Germline CDR1 and CDR2: SGHAT and FQNNGV. The CDR3 runs to 11 residues. Trimming took 4 bases from V and 8 from J, leaving 8 bases between them. The CDR3 protein is CASSSPNGYTF. In DNA, the CDR3 is TGTGCCAGCAGCTCCCCTAACGGCTACACCTTC. Combining the CDR3 with reference TRBV11-2 and TRBJ1-2 gives the whole variable domain EAGVAQSPRYKIIEKRQSVAFWCNPISGHATLYWYQQILGQGPKLLIQFQNNGVVDDSQLPKDRFSAERLKGVDSTLKIQPAKLEDSAVYLCASSSPNGYTFGSGTRLTVV.

V is TRBV4-2 and J is TRBJ2-4, with D maybe TRBD2 (6 bases). V was cut by 0 bases and J by 8 bases, with 11 bases left in between. The CDR3 has 14 amino acids. Germline V gene sequence: CDR1 LGHNA, CDR2 YNFKEQ. The CDR3 region is CASSQENRRDIQYF. The DNA of the CDR3 is TGTGCCAGCAGCCAAGAGAACCGGAGGGACATTCAGTACTTC.

CDR3: CASRGNEKLFF. The CDR3 bases are TGTGCCAGCAGGGGTAATGAAAAACTGTTTTTT. V gene TRBV6-1 combines with J gene TRBJ1-4, with D hard to call. The V gene's germline CDR1 is MNHNS and CDR2 SASEGT. Trimming left V 6 bases short and J 4 bases short, with 3 bases between. The CDR3 length is 11 residues.

This clone was found once. The chain carries TRBV18 and TRBJ2-3; no definite D call. Trimming took 6 bases from V and 0 from J, leaving 10 bases between them. From germline, CDR1 is KGHSH and CDR2 LQKENI. This CDR3 comprises 14 residues. The CDR3: CASSRTVSTDTQYF. CDR3 bases: TGTGCCAGCTCCCGGACCGTGAGCACAGATACGCAGTATTTT.

This chain uses TRBV19 with TRBJ1-3; no clear D. V was shortened by 10 bases and J by 0 bases, with 10 bases between the two germline ends. The CDR3 has 13 residues. Per germline, CDR1 LNHDA and CDR2 SQIVND (reference sequence). The CDR3 DNA follows: TGTGCCATATCGACGGTCTCTGGAAACACCATATATTTT. This gives the protein CAISTVSGNTIYF.

The chain joins TRBV19 to TRBJ2-1, with 7 bases aligning to TRBD2. V was pared by 5 bases and J by 1 base, with 8 bases of the junction left unmatched. Germline V lookup: CDR1 LNHDA, CDR2 SQIVND (reference sequence). The CDR3 loop spans 16 amino acids. The CDR3 loop is CASSDLLASSYNEQFF. In DNA form, the CDR3 reads TGTGCCAGTAGTGACCTACTAGCGTCGTCCTACAATGAGCAGTTCTTC.

This chain joins TRBV13 and TRBJ1-5; no definite D call. V was pared by 0 bases and J by 2 bases, with 8 bases between. The CDR3 spans 15 residues. The germline gives CDR1 PRHDT, CDR2 FYEKMQ (reference sequence). The CDR3 reads CASSLGRTGNQPQHF. The DNA for the CDR3 is TGTGCCAGCAGCTTAGGTCGGACCGGCAATCAGCCCCAGCATTTT. The variable domain in full, with the rest retrieved from reference TRBV13 and TRBJ1-5, is AAGVIQSPRHLIKEKRETATLKCYPIPRHDTVYWYQQGPGQDPQFLISFYEKMQSDKGSIPDRFSAQQFSDYHSELNMSSLELGDSALYFCASSLGRTGNQPQHFGDGTRLSIL.

The chain joins TRBV2 to TRBJ1-1; a possible D gene is TRBD1 (6 bases). This CDR3 region has 16 residues. Between the trimmed V and J ends, which lost 4 bases and 1 base, there was a span of 16 bases. Germline V CDR1 and CDR2: SNHLY, FYNNEI. The chain's CDR3 is CASSVKIGQPNTEAFF. CDR3 in DNA: TGTGCCAGCAGTGTCAAAATAGGACAGCCGAACACTGAAGCTTTCTTT.

The genes are TRBV14 and TRBJ1-1; D not certain. Trimming removed 0 bases at V and 5 bases at J, with 13 bases between. Germline V CDR1 and CDR2: SGHDN, FVKESK. The CDR3 contains 15 residues. The CDR3 protein is CASSQDPSSRTEAFF. The CDR3 region has the DNA TGTGCCAGCAGCCAAGATCCGTCCTCGCGAACTGAAGCTTTCTTT.

V gene TRBV2 combines with J gene TRBJ2-7, with 9 bases identical to TRBD2. Trimming at V came to 7 bases and at J to 6 bases, leaving 7 bases not matched to a gene. Germline CDR1 is SNHLY and CDR2 is FYNNEI. The CDR3 totals 13 residues. This CDR3 is CASTLRGGLEQYF. DNA of the CDR3: TGTGCCAGCACCCTGCGGGGGGGGCTCGAGCAGTACTTC.

The J gene is TRBJ1-1, the V gene TRBV9, with TRBD1 identical over 8 bases. The CDR3 consists of 12 residues. Germline assignment: CDR1 SGDLS and CDR2 YYNGEE. V lost 6 bases, J lost 11 bases, and 9 bases stayed unmatched. The CDR3 is CASNGMTGEAFF. CDR3 nucleotide sequence: TGTGCCAGCAACGGGATGACAGGGGAGGCTTTCTTT.

The J gene is TRBJ1-1, the V gene TRBV30, with D perhaps TRBD1 (5 bases). The V and J ends lost 1 base and 7 bases respectively, with 16 bases between them. The CDR3 consists of 14 residues. Germline CDR1 GTSNPN, CDR2 SVGIG (reference sequence). The CDR3 loop reads CAWSGGLLLDEAFF. The CDR3 DNA reads TGTGCCTGGAGTGGGGGCCTACTACTCGATGAAGCTTTCTTT.

The chain joins TRBV11-3 to TRBJ1-1; 8 bases fit TRBD1. The CDR3 covers 13 residues. Germline CDR1 SGHNT, CDR2 YENEEA. V lost 5 bases and J lost 7; bases outside the gene matches: 6. CDR3 bases: TGTGCCAGCAGCCTAGGGACAGGCAGTGAAGCTTTCTTT. This sequence encodes CASSLGTGSEAFF.

This clone was seen once. CDR3 loop: CASSPGVAGTDTQYF. The DNA for the CDR3 is TGTGCCAGCAGCCCCGGGGTAGCGGGTACAGATACGCAGTATTTT. The V gene is TRBV7-7, the J gene TRBJ2-3; 7 bases match TRBD2. V shed 5 bases, J shed 3 bases, and the junction held 8 bases outside the gene matches. There are 15 residues in the CDR3. Germline CDR1 SSHAT, CDR2 FNYEAQ (reference sequence).

The rearrangement joins TRBV5-4 to TRBJ2-2; TRBD2 matches at 10 bases. V lost 5 bases and J lost 1; bases outside the gene matches: 5. Germline lookup yields CDR1 SGHNT and CDR2 YYREEE (reference sequence). There are 16 residues in the CDR3. The CDR3 region has the DNA TGTGCCAGCAGTTATCGACTAGCGGGGAACACCGGGGAGCTGTTTTTT. Its translation is CASSYRLAGNTGELFF.

The DNA for the CDR3 is TGTGCCAGCAGACAGCATCCCAACTATGGCTACACCTTC. Encoded protein: CASRQHPNYGYTF. This chain links TRBV5-4 with TRBJ1-2; no definite D call. The CDR3 spans 13 residues. Trimming stripped 5 bases from V and 2 bases from J, with 10 bases between. Germline CDR1 SGHNT, CDR2 YYREEE (reference sequence).

The J gene is TRBJ2-5, the V gene TRBV11-2; TRBD2 aligns across 10 bases. CDR1 SGHAT and CDR2 FQNNGV come from the germline V gene. Trimming removed 5 bases from V and 3 bases from J; junction bases left unmatched: 6. CDR3 length: 15 residues. CDR3 amino acids: CASSPGTSDKETQYF. The CDR3 region has the DNA TGTGCCAGCAGCCCAGGGACTAGCGACAAAGAGACCCAGTACTTC.

This chain connects TRBV18 to TRBJ2-7, with 7 bases that match TRBD2. V trimming: 0 bases; J trimming: 3 bases; junction bases outside the gene matches: 8. The CDR3 has 16 residues. Germline V lookup: CDR1 KGHSH, CDR2 LQKENI. DNA for the CDR3: TGTGCCAGCTCACCACCGGCTAGCGGAACCTACTACGAGCAGTACTTC. It specifies CASSPPASGTYYEQYF.

The V gene is TRBV7-9, the J gene TRBJ2-7; 10 bases fit TRBD2. Germline V CDR1 and CDR2: SEHNR, FQNEAQ (reference sequence). The CDR3 length is 15 residues. After removal of 4 bases from V and 1 base from J, the junction contained 4 bases not matched to a gene. CDR3 amino acids: CASSSPSGGSYEQYF. The DNA for the CDR3 is TGTGCCAGCAGCTCCCCTAGCGGGGGTTCCTACGAGCAGTACTTC.

The chain recombines TRBV7-9 with TRBJ2-5; 11 bases match TRBD2. The J call may not be correct, given that the DNA end is closer to TRBJ2-7. Germline CDR1 SEHNR, CDR2 FQNEAQ (reference sequence). The CDR3 sequence is 15 residues long. The CDR3 region is CASSPTSGEYYEQYF. CDR3 nucleotides: TGTGCCAGCAGCCCGACTAGCGGGGAATATTACGAGCAGTACTTC.